This T cell receptor beta chain emerged from a study of blood T cell repertoires in COVID-19. Across the study: Acute and convalescent COVID-19 samples came from the United States, Italy and Spain. T cells, B-cell-depleted T cells, or PBMCs supplied cDNA or gDNA.

Original data processing: Quantification of nucleated cells was approximated via reference gene primer amplification. TCRdb keeps only in-frame clones here, not all; method: immunoSEQ multiplex PCR. That table furnishes V, J and clone size, whereas the DNA furnished D and trimming. The data show roughly 140,000 clones, with approximately 81% seen just once and 8.2% held by the top ten. V lost 1 base and J 6 bases, leaving 10 bases between the germline ends. Germline V gives CDR1 ENHRY, CDR2 SYGVKD. This CDR3 is 14 amino acids long. Material for sequencing was peripheral blood. The V call is TRBV10-3, the J call TRBJ2-1, with D possibly being TRBD2 (5 bases). This sequence originates from a human donor in a cohort sampled during active COVID-19. The CDR3 DNA is TGTGCCATCAGTGAGTACGAGGGAAGCAATGAGCAGTTCTTC. Its translation: CAISEYEGSNEQFF.